One T cell receptor beta chain is described in this entry. Its antigen is not identified. This specimen belongs to a study of T cells in localized non-small cell lung cancer. General observations from the study: Measurement of T cell clonality placed uninvolved adjacent lung highest, above the level in tumor. The study sequenced only one region of the tumor. As a result, intratumor heterogeneity could not be excluded and remains possible. A median of approximately 50 of the top 100 tumor clones appeared in adjacent lung, which was paired and uninvolved.

Germline CDR1 KGHSH, CDR2 LQKENI. This CDR3 is built from 14 residues. V dropped 4 bases and J dropped 2 bases, with 10 bases sitting between them. Sequencing used immunoSEQ multiplex PCR; TCRdb keeps in-frame clones, though not all of them. The sample contains around 90,000 clones, over 70% of which appear only once. This receptor was obtained from a man aged 40 to 70 with stage II squamous cell lung carcinoma. Sequenced material: PBMCs, taken before any cancer treatment. The rearrangement uses TRBV18 and TRBJ2-3; D is tentatively TRBD1 or TRBD2 (5 bases each). DNA for the CDR3: TGTGCCAGCTCACGGGACGTATTCACAGATACGCAGTATTTT. It yields the protein CASSRDVFTDTQYF.